This TCR beta chain was identified in a study of blood T cell repertoires in COVID-19. Whole-study context: Sources were T cells, B-cell-depleted T cells, or PBMCs; the material itself was cDNA or gDNA.

Original handling: Reference gene primer amplification in the assay estimated nucleated cell counts. Produced via immunoSEQ multiplex PCR; TCRdb's table is partial and in-frame only. V and J calls and clone size are those listed in that table; D and trimming were worked out from the DNA. The sample yields roughly 150,000 clones, approximately 79% seen once. The germline CDR1 and CDR2 sequences are SGHTA and FQGNSA. Trimming took 4 bases from V and 2 from J; bases not matched to a gene: 0. This CDR3 comprises 13 residues. Participant reports of clinical history set cohort assignment. Donors in Cohort 3 counted as recovered after two negative PCRs, clearance, or symptom resolution.

The specimen sequenced was PBMCs or T cells enriched from blood (not recorded which). This chain connects TRBV7-2 to TRBJ1-2; 8 bases are a match to TRBD1. The TCR was taken from a man aged 50 to 60 who had recovered from COVID-19. DNA of the CDR3: TGTGCCAGCAGCTGGACAGGGAACTATGGCTACACCTTC. Its translation: CASSWTGNYGYTF. Full variable domain (missing parts from reference TRBV7-2 and TRBJ1-2): GAGVSQSPSNKVTEKGKDVELRCDPISGHTALYWYRQSLGQGLEFLIYFQGNSAPDKSGLPSDRFSAERTGGSVSTLTIQRTQQEDSAVYLCASSWTGNYGYTFGSGTRLTVV.